This T cell receptor (beta chain) derives from a study of regulatory T cells in long-lasting Graves disease. Documented time point: persistent/refractory GD, antithyroid drugs over 5 years with positive TRAb. From PBMCs, RNA was extracted and then used to make the TCR library. This clonotype was seen ten or more times. Sequencing libraries for TCR beta were prepared with iRepertoire HTBI primers and Arm-PCR of CDR3 regions. TCRdb re-called the multiplex PCR reads through MiXCR, storing one row per CDR3 protein. The profile covers around 500,000 distinct CDR3 sequences, with less than 25% appearing a single time and about 7.8% taken by the ten largest. The CDR3 extends over 15 amino acids. Germline lookup yields CDR1 KGHSH and CDR2 LQKENI. Trimming cost V 6 bases and J 0 bases, with 14 bases left between them.

The sample here was peripheral blood mononuclear cells (PBMCs), taken when the disease was refractory, from a patient treated with antithyroid drugs. This receptor was identified in a female donor with Graves disease. This chain uses TRBV18 with TRBJ1-2, with D unresolved. CDR3 bases: TGTGCCAGCTCCCCCCCGGCGCCAGCTAACTATGGCTACACCTTC. Protein product: CASSPPAPANYGYTF.